The rows below give T cell receptor beta chains drawn from one sample of a study of CD8+CD57+ T cells in acquired aplastic anemia. Each CDR3 protein gets one entry after TCRdb re-called the reads with MiXCR. The sample includes some 210,000 distinct CDR3 sequences, 60% to 65% of them seen just once. Input material: sorted CD4+, CD8+, or CD8+CD57+ T cells (not recorded which) from PBMCs. The receptors come from a human donor in good health. The CDR3 runs from the conserved cysteine through the conserved F or W. Each record gives: J gene, clone size, D gene, V gene, CDR3 protein, CDR3 DNA. The D gene is left open where the match is weak. Not all rows give a size; the values are once, few, many and, for expanded clones, a class.

TRBJ2-1 | - | TRBD2 | TRBV11-1 | CASSLPSGGYNNEQFF | TGTGCCAGCAGCTTACCTAGCGGGGGGTATAACAATGAGCAGTTCTTC
TRBJ1-1 | - | TRBD1 | TRBV7-6 | CASSPIGQGGNTEAFF | TGTGCCAGCAGCCCAATTGGACAGGGCGGGAACACTGAAGCTTTCTTT
TRBJ2-7 | - | - | TRBV25-1 | CASSQRGTYEQYF | TGTGCCAGCAGCCAAAGGGGGACCTACGAGCAGTACTTC
TRBJ2-5 | - | TRBD2 | TRBV5-1 | CASRDGTSDAETQYF | TGCGCCAGCAGGGACGGGACTAGCGATGCGGAGACCCAGTACTTC
TRBJ2-7 | many | - | TRBV5-8 | CASSQWTVYEQYF | TGTGCCAGCAGCCAGTGGACGGTTTACGAGCAGTACTTC
TRBJ2-7 | - | - | TRBV20-1 | CGAKGQQYF | TGCGGTGCTAAGGGACAGCAGTACTTC
TRBJ1-1 | - | - | TRBV6-1 | CASSELAGAFF | TGTGCCAGCAGTGAACTAGCGGGAGCTTTCTTT
TRBJ1-5 | - | TRBD1 | TRBV10-3 | CAISPGQDKDQPQHF | TGTGCCATCAGTCCGGGACAGGACAAAGATCAGCCCCAGCATTTT
TRBJ2-7 | - | - | TRBV5-1 | CASSLYWNYEQYF | TGTGCCAGCAGCTTGTATTGGAACTACGAGCAGTACTTC
TRBJ2-3 | - | - | TRBV7-6 | CASSREGAADTQYF | TGTGCCAGCAGCAGGGAAGGGGCCGCAGATACGCAGTATTTT
TRBJ2-7 | many | - | TRBV27 | CASRPGGGDEQYF | TGTGCCAGCAGGCCCGGTGGCGGGGACGAGCAGTACTTC
TRBJ2-1 | - | TRBD1 | TRBV2 | CASSGWGQGLDEQFF | TGTGCCAGCAGTGGCTGGGGACAGGGGCTCGATGAGCAGTTCTTC
TRBJ2-5 | many | TRBD2 | TRBV27 | CASSVLAGGLETQYF | TGTGCCAGCAGTGTATTAGCGGGAGGGTTGGAGACCCAGTACTTC
TRBJ2-7 | - | TRBD1 | TRBV7-8 | CASSLGAGTGDEQYF | TGTGCCAGCAGCTTAGGGGCAGGGACAGGGGACGAGCAGTACTTC
TRBJ2-1 | - | - | TRBV15 | CATSSLLGAVEQFF | TGTGCCACCAGCAGTCTGCTAGGGGCTGTGGAGCAGTTCTTC
TRBJ1-5 | - | TRBD1 | TRBV10-3 | CAIGQGINQPQHF | TGTGCCATCGGACAGGGGATTAATCAGCCCCAGCATTTT
TRBJ2-7 | few | - | TRBV7-6 | CASGKGPSYEQYF | TGTGCCAGCGGAAAGGGACCGAGCTACGAGCAGTACTTC
TRBJ2-1 | - | - | TRBV24-1 | CATSDYQSRSYNEQFF | TGTGCCACCAGTGACTATCAGTCCCGCTCCTACAATGAGCAGTTCTTC
TRBJ2-7 | - | - | TRBV7-9 | CASSILAVSSYEQYF | TGTGCCAGCAGCATCTTAGCGGTGAGCTCCTACGAGCAGTACTTC
TRBJ2-7 | - | TRBD2 | TRBV7-6 | CASSLVGGAPTPYEQYF | TGTGCCAGCAGCTTAGTCGGGGGGGCTCCAACCCCCTACGAGCAGTACTTC
TRBJ2-7 | few | - | TRBV10-1 | CASSEYRGGYEQYF | TGCGCCAGCAGTGAGTACCGGGGCGGCTACGAGCAGTACTTC
TRBJ1-1 | many | - | TRBV6-2/TRBV6-3 | CASSYSMYTEAFF | TGTGCCAGCAGTTACTCGATGTACACTGAAGCTTTCTTT
TRBJ2-7 | many | - | TRBV6-5 | CASSPGWGTGSFLLTYEQYF | TGTGCCAGCAGCCCCGGTTGGGGTACAGGGTCCTTCTTATTGACCTACGAGCAGTACTTC
TRBJ2-1 | - | TRBD1 | TRBV5-1 | CASSWTGVAYNEQFF | TGCGCCAGCAGCTGGACAGGGGTGGCCTACAATGAGCAGTTCTTC